This TCR beta chain appears in the sequencing data of a study of cytomegalovirus exposure and HLA in healthy donors. The V gene lost 0 bases and the J gene lost 2 bases, with 11 bases spanning the gap. CDR1 and CDR2 (germline): MNHEY, SMNVEV (reference sequence). This CDR3 spans 17 amino acids. PCR used 60 Vbeta primers and 13 Jbeta primers. Profiling relied on immunoSEQ multiplex PCR, and the TCRdb table lists in-frame clones only, not all of them. The table has about 170,000 clones, over 75% seen once. The source is a female donor in good health and CMV-seronegative. Sequenced sample: PBMCs. The genes are TRBV27 and TRBJ1-6; a weak D match, TRBD1 (6 bases). CDR3 DNA sequence: TGTGCCAGCAGTTTATCGGCGCGACAGGCCTATAATTCACCCCTCCACTTT. Amino acids: CASSLSARQAYNSPLHF.